Below, one TCR beta chain is given with its context. What it recognizes is unknown. This CDR3 is also generated by other DNA sequences in the sample. These data belong to a study of cytomegalovirus exposure and HLA in healthy donors. In the study overall: The roughly 130 validation repertoires, a later analysis reported, used the same platform as the 550 to 700 repertoires from the first cohort. General study points: The authors enumerated over 150 TCR beta chains as linked to cytomegalovirus. Diagnosis of cytomegalovirus status made by the classifier reportedly showed high specificity and sensitivity.

The V segment lost 0 bases and the J segment 2 bases; nucleotides outside the gene matches: 3. The germline V gene has CDR1 SGHTA and CDR2 FQGNSA. The length of the CDR3 is 16 residues. Repertoires were generated with immunoSEQ multiplex PCR, while TCRdb's copy carries only in-frame clones and drops some. Of approximately 120,000 clones listed, 88% are singletons. The rearrangement joins TRBV7-2 to TRBJ2-5; 10 nucleotides agree with TRBD1. The sequence was collected from a young woman in good health and CMV-seronegative. The sample was PBMCs. The CDR3 sequence: CASSLAGQGIQETQYF. CDR3 DNA: TGTGCCAGCAGCTTAGCGGGACAGGGGATACAAGAGACCCAGTACTTC.